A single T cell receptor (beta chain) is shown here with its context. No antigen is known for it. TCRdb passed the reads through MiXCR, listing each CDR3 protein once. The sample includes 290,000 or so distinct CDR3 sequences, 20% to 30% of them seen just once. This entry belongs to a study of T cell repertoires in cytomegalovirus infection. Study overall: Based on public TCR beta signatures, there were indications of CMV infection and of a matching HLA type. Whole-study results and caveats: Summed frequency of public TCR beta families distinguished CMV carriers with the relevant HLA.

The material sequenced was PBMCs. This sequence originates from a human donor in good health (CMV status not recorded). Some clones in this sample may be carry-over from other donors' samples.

DNA of the CDR3: TGTGCCAGCAGATTCTGGACTAGCGGGAGGTATACAGATACGCAGTATTTT. Encoded protein: CASRFWTSGRYTDTQYF. The V gene is TRBV28, the J gene TRBJ2-3, with TRBD2 identical over 14 bases. The J segment lost 3 bases and the V segment lost 6 bases, leaving 8 bases of the junction unmatched. The germline gives CDR1 MDHEN, CDR2 SYDVKM. The CDR3 consists of 17 residues. Full variable domain (outside the CDR3, taken from reference TRBV28 and TRBJ2-3): DVKVTQSSRYLVKRTGEKVFLECVQDMDHENMFWYRQDPGLGLRLIYFSYDVKMKEKGDIPEGYSVSREKKERFSLILESASTNQTSMYLCASRFWTSGRYTDTQYFGPGTRLTVL.